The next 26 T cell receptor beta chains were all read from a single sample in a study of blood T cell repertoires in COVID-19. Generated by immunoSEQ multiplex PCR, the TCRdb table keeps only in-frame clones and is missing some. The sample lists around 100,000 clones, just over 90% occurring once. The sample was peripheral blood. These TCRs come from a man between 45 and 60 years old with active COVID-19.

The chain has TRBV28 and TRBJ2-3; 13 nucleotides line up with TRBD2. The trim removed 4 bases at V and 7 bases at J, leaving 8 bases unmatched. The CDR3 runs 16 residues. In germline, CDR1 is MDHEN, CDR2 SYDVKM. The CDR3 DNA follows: TGTGCCAGCAGTTCGGGACTAGCGGGAAATGCAAATACGCAGTATTTT. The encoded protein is CASSSGLAGNANTQYF.

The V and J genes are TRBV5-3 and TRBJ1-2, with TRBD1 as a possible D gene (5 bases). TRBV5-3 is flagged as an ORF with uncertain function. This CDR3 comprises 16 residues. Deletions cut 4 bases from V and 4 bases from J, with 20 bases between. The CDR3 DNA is TGTGCCAGAAGCGGCCTACAGGATTTTCACTTCTATGGCTACACCTTC. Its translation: CARSGLQDFHFYGYTF.

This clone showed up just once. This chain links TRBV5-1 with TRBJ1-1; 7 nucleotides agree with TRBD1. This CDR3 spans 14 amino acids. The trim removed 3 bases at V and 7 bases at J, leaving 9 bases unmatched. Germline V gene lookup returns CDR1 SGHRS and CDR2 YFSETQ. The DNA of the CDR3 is TGCGCCAGCAGCTCACAGGGGTTTGAGGGTGAAGCTTTCTTT. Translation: CASSSQGFEGEAFF.

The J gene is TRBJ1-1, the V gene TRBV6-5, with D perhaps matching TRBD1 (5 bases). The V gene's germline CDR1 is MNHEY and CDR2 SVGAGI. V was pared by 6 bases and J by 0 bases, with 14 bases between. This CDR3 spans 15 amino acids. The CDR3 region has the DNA TGTGCCAGCAGGGGGAGGGGCGTTATGAACACTGAAGCTTTCTTT. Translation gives CASRGRGVMNTEAFF.

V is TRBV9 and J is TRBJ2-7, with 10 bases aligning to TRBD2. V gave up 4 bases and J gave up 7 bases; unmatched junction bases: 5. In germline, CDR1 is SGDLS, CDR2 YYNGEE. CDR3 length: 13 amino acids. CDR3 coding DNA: TGTGCCAGCAGCCCCGGACTAGCGGATGAGCAGTACGTC. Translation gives CASSPGLADEQYV.

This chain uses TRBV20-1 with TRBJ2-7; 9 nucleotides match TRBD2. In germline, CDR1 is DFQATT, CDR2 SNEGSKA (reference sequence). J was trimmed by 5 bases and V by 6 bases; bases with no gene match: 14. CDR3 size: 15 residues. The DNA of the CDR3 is TGCAGTGCCAGTCAGGGCAGCGGGGGGATAAACGAGCAGTACTTC. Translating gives CSASQGSGGINEQYF.

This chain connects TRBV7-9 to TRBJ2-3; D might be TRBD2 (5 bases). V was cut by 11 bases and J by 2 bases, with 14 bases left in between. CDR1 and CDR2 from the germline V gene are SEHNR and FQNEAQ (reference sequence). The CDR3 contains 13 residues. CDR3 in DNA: TGTGCCGCAGACTACCACTCCACAGATACGCAGTATTTT. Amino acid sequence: CAADYHSTDTQYF.

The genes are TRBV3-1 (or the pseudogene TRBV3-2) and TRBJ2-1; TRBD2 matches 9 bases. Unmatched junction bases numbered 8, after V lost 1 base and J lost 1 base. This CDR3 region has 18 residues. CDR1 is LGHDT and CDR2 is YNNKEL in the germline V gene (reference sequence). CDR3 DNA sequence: TGTGCCAGCAGCCAAGGACTAGCGGCCTTAAGGTCCTACAATGAGCAGTTCTTC. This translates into CASSQGLAALRSYNEQFF.

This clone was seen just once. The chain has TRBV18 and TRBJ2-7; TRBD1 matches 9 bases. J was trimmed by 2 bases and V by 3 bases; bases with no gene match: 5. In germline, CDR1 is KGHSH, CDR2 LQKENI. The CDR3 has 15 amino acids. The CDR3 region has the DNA TGTGCCAGCTCACCCGGGACAGGGTACCCCTACGAGCAGTACGTC. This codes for CASSPGTGYPYEQYV.

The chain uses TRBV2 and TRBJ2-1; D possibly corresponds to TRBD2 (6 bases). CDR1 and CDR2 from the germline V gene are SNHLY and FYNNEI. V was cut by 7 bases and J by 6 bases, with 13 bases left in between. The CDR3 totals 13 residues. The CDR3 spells CASITGVGNEQFF. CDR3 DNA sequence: TGTGCCAGCATAACGGGAGTTGGCAATGAGCAGTTCTTC.

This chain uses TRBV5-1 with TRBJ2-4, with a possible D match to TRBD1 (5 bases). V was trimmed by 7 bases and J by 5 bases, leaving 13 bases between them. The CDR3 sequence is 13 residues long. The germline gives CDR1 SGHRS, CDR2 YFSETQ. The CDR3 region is CASYSTQENIQYF. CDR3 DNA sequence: TGCGCCAGCTACTCAACACAGGAAAACATTCAGTACTTC.

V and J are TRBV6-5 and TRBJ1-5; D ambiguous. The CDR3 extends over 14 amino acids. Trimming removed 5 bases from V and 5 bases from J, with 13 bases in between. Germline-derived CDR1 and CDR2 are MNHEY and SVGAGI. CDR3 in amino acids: CASSPPRRYQPQHF. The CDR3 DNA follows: TGTGCCAGCAGTCCCCCCAGGAGGTATCAGCCCCAGCATTTT.

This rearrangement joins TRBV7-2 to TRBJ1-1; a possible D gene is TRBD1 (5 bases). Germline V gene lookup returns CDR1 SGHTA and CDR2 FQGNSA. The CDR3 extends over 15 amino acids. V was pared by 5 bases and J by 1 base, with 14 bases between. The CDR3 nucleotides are TGTGCCAGCAGCATAACGACAGACGGGAACACTGAAGCTTTCTTT. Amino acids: CASSITTDGNTEAFF.

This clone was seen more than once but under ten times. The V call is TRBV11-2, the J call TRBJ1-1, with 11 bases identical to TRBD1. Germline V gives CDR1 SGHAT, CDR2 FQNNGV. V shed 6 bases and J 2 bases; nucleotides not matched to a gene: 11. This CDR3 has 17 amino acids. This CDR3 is CASRPLPGQGVNTEAFF. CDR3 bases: TGTGCCAGCAGACCTCTTCCGGGACAGGGGGTAAACACTGAAGCTTTCTTT.

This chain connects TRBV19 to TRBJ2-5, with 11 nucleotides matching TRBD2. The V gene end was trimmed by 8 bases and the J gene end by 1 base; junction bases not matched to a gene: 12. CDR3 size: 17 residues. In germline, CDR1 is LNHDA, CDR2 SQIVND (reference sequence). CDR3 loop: CASSSSALAGGQETQYF. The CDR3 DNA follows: TGTGCCAGTTCGTCGTCCGCCCTAGCGGGAGGCCAAGAGACCCAGTACTTC.

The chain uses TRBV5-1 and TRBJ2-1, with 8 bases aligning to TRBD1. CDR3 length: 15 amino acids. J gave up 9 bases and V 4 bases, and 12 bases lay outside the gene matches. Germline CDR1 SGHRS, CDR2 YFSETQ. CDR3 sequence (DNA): TGCGCCAGCAGCCTTGGTTCAGGGGGCCGTACTGAGCAGTTCTTC. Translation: CASSLGSGGRTEQFF.

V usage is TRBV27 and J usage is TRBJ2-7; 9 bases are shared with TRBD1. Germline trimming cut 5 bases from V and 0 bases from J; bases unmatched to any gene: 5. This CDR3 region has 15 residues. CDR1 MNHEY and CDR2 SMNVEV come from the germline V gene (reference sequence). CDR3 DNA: TGTGCCAGCAGTCCGCCGGGACAGGGCTCCTACGAGCAGTACGTC. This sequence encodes CASSPPGQGSYEQYV.

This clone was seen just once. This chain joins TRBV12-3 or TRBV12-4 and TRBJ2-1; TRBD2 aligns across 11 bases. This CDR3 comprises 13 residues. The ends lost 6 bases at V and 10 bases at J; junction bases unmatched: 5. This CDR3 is CASRIAGGPEQFF. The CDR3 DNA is TGTGCCAGCAGAATAGCGGGAGGGCCCGAGCAGTTCTTC.

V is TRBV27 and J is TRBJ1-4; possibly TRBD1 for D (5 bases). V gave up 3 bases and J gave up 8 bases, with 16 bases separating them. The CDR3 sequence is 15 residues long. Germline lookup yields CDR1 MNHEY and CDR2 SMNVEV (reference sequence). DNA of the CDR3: TGTGCCAGCAGTTTGGGTGGCAGGGTATGGGAAAAACTGTTTTTT. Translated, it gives CASSLGGRVWEKLFF.

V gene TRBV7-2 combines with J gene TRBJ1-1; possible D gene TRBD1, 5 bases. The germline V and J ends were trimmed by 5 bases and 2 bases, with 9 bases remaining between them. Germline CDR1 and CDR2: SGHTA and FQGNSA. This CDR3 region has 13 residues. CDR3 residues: CASSIGQNTEAFF. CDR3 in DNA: TGTGCCAGCAGCATTGGACAAAACACTGAAGCTTTCTTT.

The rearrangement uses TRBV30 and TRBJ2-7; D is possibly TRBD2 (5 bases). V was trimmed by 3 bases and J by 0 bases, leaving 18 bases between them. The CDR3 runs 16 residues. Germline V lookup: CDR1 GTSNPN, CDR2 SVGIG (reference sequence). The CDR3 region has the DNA TGTGCCTGGAGGCACCGAGCTAGCTCGTCCTCCTACGAGCAGTACGTC. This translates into CAWRHRASSSSYEQYV.

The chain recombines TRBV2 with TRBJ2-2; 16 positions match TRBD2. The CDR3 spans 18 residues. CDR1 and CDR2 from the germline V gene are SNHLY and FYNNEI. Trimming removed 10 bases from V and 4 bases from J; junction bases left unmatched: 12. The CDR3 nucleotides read TGTGCCACCGTGAGGGGACTAGCGGGAGGGCCGGTCACCGGGGAGCTGTTTTTT. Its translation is CATVRGLAGGPVTGELFF. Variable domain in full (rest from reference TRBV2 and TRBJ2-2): EPEVTQTPSHQVTQMGQEVILRCVPISNHLYFYWYRQILGQKVEFLVSFYNNEISEKSEIFDDQFSVERPDGSNFTLKIRSTKLEDSAMYFCATVRGLAGGPVTGELFFGEGSRLTVL.

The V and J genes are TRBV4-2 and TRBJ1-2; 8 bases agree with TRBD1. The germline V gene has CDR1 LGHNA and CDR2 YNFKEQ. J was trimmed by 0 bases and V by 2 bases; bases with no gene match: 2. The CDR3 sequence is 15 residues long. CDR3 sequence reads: CASSQRTGPNYGYTF. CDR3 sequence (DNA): TGTGCCAGCAGCCAACGGACAGGGCCTAACTATGGCTACACCTTC.

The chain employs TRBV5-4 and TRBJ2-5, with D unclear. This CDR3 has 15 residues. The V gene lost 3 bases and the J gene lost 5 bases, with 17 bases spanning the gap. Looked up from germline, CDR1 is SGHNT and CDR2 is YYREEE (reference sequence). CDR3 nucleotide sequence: TGTGCCAGCAGCTCCGAACGAGGTACCGGTGAGACCCAGTACTTC. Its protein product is CASSSERGTGETQYF.

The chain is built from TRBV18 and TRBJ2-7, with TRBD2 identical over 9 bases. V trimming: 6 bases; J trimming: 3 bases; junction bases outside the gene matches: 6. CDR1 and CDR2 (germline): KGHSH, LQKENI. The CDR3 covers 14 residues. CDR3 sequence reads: CASSSGREGYEQYV. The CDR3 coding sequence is TGTGCCAGCTCCTCCGGGCGGGAGGGCTACGAGCAGTACGTC.

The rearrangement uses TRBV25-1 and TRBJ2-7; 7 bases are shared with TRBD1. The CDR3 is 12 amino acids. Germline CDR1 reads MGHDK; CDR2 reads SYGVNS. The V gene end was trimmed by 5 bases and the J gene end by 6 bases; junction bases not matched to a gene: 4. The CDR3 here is CASSYTGAEQYV. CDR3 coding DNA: TGTGCCAGCAGTTACACAGGGGCCGAGCAGTACGTC.